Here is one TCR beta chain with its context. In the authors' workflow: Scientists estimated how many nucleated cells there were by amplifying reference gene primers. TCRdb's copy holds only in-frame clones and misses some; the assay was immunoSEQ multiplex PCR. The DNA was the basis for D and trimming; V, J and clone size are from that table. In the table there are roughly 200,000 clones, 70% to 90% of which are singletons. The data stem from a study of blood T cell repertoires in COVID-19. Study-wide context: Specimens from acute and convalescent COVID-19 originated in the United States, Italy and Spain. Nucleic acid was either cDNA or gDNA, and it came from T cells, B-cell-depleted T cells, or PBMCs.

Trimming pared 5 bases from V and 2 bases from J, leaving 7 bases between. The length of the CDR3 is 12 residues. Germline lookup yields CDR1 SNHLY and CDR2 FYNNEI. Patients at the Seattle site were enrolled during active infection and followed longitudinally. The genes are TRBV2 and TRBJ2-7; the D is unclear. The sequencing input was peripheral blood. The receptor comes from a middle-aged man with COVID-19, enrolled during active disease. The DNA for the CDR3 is TGTGCCAGCAGTCTAGAAACCTACGAGCAGTACTTC. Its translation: CASSLETYEQYF.